These 28 T cell receptor beta chains came from one sample sequenced in a study of T cell responses to AZD1222 COVID-19 vaccine. Sequencing was performed with immunoSEQ multiplex PCR; in TCRdb, only in-frame clones are kept and a portion is missing. The data show roughly 120,000 clones, with around 89% seen just once and 6.5% to 7.5% held by the top ten. Sequencing was performed on peripheral blood, taken 28 days after the second AZD1222 dose. The source is an adult who received the AZD1222 COVID-19 vaccine.

The rearrangement links TRBV6-4 to TRBJ1-2; a weak D match, TRBD1 (5 bases). Germline CDR1 and CDR2: MRHNA and SNTAGT. V was clipped by 0 bases and J by 3 bases, with 8 bases between them. The CDR3 runs to 14 residues. The CDR3 reads CASSDSAGYYGYTF. CDR3 bases: TGTGCCAGCAGTGACTCGGCAGGGTACTATGGCTACACCTTC.

This CDR3 is CATSAGREQYF. The CDR3 DNA reads as TGTGCCACCAGTGCAGGGCGGGAGCAGTACTTC. The rearrangement links TRBV24-1 to TRBJ2-7; a possible D gene is TRBD1 (5 bases). Trimming stripped 5 bases from V and 7 bases from J, with 8 bases between. The CDR3 totals 11 residues. From germline, CDR1 is KGHDR and CDR2 SFDVKD.

The chain employs TRBV27 and TRBJ1-5; 8 bases are a match to TRBD1. The CDR3 spans 17 residues. Germline V gives CDR1 MNHEY, CDR2 SMNVEV (reference sequence). The junction had 8 bases not matched to a gene; V was cut back by 4 bases and J by 0 bases. CDR3 coding DNA: TGTGCCAGCAGTTCCGGGACAGGAACCTATAGCAATCAGCCCCAGCATTTT. It translates to CASSSGTGTYSNQPQHF.

The chain combines TRBV4-1 with TRBJ1-4; D unresolved. The CDR3 totals 16 residues. V was shortened by 4 bases and J by 4 bases, with 16 bases between the two germline ends. Germline values: CDR1 MGHRA, CDR2 YSYEKL. CDR3 nucleotide sequence: TGCGCCAGCAGCCGTACCCCACAGCCCAGTAATGAAAAACTGTTTTTT. Its protein product is CASSRTPQPSNEKLFF.

This chain uses TRBV29-1 with TRBJ2-3; a possible D gene is TRBD2 (5 bases). The germline CDR1 and CDR2 sequences are SQVTM and ANQGSEA. CDR3 length: 10 amino acids. The CDR3 region has the DNA TGCAAAGCGGGCACAGATACGCAGTATTTT. Translating gives CKAGTDTQYF.

The chain recombines TRBV4-1 with TRBJ2-3; D is unclear. This CDR3 spans 12 amino acids. Germline CDR1 reads MGHRA; CDR2 reads YSYEKL. Trimming pared 0 bases from V and 9 bases from J, leaving 7 bases between. The DNA for the CDR3 is TGCGCCAGCAGCCAAGACGAGGCCACGCAGTATTTT. The encoded protein is CASSQDEATQYF.

This clone appeared once. The chain links TRBV7-2 to TRBJ2-7; TRBD2 agrees at 7 bases. The CDR3 is 15 residues long. The V and J ends lost 8 bases and 6 bases, in that order; junction bases with no gene match: 16. Germline assignment: CDR1 SGHTA and CDR2 FQGNSA. The CDR3, as DNA: TGTGCCAGCGCGGTCGGGAGCGGGACTATTAGCGAGCAGTACTTC. Translating gives CASAVGSGTISEQYF.

The chain combines TRBV19 with TRBJ1-1, with D possibly matching TRBD1 (6 bases). The germline CDR1 and CDR2 sequences are LNHDA and SQIVND (reference sequence). This CDR3 has 15 residues. V was pared by 3 bases and J by 3 bases, with 14 bases between. The CDR3 loop reads CASSIRQGRYTEAFF. In DNA form, the CDR3 reads TGTGCCAGTAGTATCCGGCAGGGGCGGTACACTGAAGCTTTCTTT.

The gene calls are TRBV15 and TRBJ2-7; TRBD1 agrees at 10 bases. The length of the CDR3 is 17 residues. Germline V gene lookup returns CDR1 LNHNV and CDR2 YYDKDF (reference sequence). V lost 1 base and J lost 3; bases outside the gene matches: 9. Here the CDR3 reads CATSRARAGQGSYEQYF. For the CDR3, the DNA is TGTGCCACCAGCAGAGCTCGGGCGGGACAGGGGAGCTACGAGCAGTACTTC. Full variable domain (missing parts from reference TRBV15 and TRBJ2-7): DAMVIQNPRYQVTQFGKPVTLSCSQTLNHNVMYWYQQKSSQAPKLLFHYYDKDFNNEADTPDNFQSRRPNTSFCFLDIRSPGLGDTAMYLCATSRARAGQGSYEQYFGPGTRLTVT.

The chain joins TRBV3-1 (or the pseudogene TRBV3-2) to TRBJ2-3; no definite D call. The CDR3 loop spans 13 amino acids. The germline CDR1 and CDR2 sequences are LGHDT and YNNKEL (reference sequence). V lost 2 bases and J 4 bases, leaving 7 bases between the germline ends. DNA of the CDR3: TGTGCCAGCAGCCAATATCGCTCAGATACGCAGTATTTT. Its translation: CASSQYRSDTQYF.

The V gene is TRBV2, the J gene TRBJ1-5; D is possibly TRBD1 (6 bases). Germline V lookup: CDR1 SNHLY, CDR2 FYNNEI. Trimming pared 11 bases from V and 0 bases from J, leaving 14 bases between. The CDR3 totals 14 residues. CDR3 in DNA: TGTGCCTCCGCCGGGACATTTAGCAATCAGCCCCAGCATTTT. Translation: CASAGTFSNQPQHF.

V is TRBV30 and J is TRBJ1-3; no definite D call. The germline V gene has CDR1 GTSNPN and CDR2 SVGIG (reference sequence). The CDR3 length is 11 residues. V dropped 1 base and J dropped 2 bases, with 0 bases sitting between them. The CDR3 loop is CAWSAGNTIYF. In DNA, the CDR3 is TGTGCCTGGAGTGCTGGAAACACCATATATTTT. Variable domain in full (rest from reference TRBV30 and TRBJ1-3): SQTIHQWPATLVQPVGSPLSLECTVEGTSNPNLYWYRQAAGRGLQLLFYSVGIGQISSEVPQNLSASRPQDRQFILSSKKLLLSDSGFYLCAWSAGNTIYFGEGSWLTVV.

This clone has a single count. The rearrangement uses TRBV7-2 and TRBJ1-2; D is ambiguous. CDR3 length equals 15 residues. Per the germline V gene, CDR1 is SGHTA and CDR2 is FQGNSA. V was trimmed by 1 base and J by 5 bases, leaving 14 bases between them. CDR3 DNA sequence: TGTGCCAGCAGCTTAGTTCGGGTCGTAGGATATGGCTACACCTTC. It is translated as CASSLVRVVGYGYTF.

V is TRBV4-3 and J is TRBJ1-3, with TRBD1 matching 7 bases. Germline V lookup: CDR1 LGHNA, CDR2 YSLEER. With V trimmed by 1 base and J by 0 bases, 3 bases remained unmatched. CDR3 length: 16 residues. The CDR3 sequence is CASSQGPGGSGNTIYF. CDR3 sequence (DNA): TGCGCCAGCAGCCAAGGGCCAGGGGGCTCTGGAAACACCATATATTTT.

The CDR3 is CASSRDRKTGDNIQYF. The CDR3 bases are TGTGCCAGCAGCAGAGATCGAAAGACAGGGGATAACATTCAGTACTTC. The chain couples TRBV2 to TRBJ2-4, with 8 bases lining up with TRBD1. The V gene end was trimmed by 6 bases and the J gene end by 7 bases; junction bases not matched to a gene: 14. The CDR3 runs to 16 residues. Germline V lookup: CDR1 SNHLY, CDR2 FYNNEI. Filled out from reference TRBV2 and TRBJ2-4, the complete variable domain reads EPEVTQTPSHQVTQMGQEVILRCVPISNHLYFYWYRQILGQKVEFLVSFYNNEISEKSEIFDDQFSVERPDGSNFTLKIRSTKLEDSAMYFCASSRDRKTGDNIQYFGAGTRLSVL.

The V gene is TRBV30, the J gene TRBJ1-4; no reliable D call. CDR3 length: 13 residues. Germline CDR1 and CDR2: GTSNPN and SVGIG (reference sequence). V was shortened by 1 base and J by 6 bases, with 9 bases between the two germline ends. The CDR3 protein is CAWSEARDEKLFF. CDR3 coding DNA: TGTGCCTGGAGTGAGGCCCGGGATGAAAAACTGTTTTTT.

With respect to this clone: The sample holds other DNA sequences that translate to the same CDR3. The chain carries TRBV5-1 and TRBJ2-7; D is uncertain. The CDR3 spans 13 residues. V lost 0 bases, J lost 3 bases, and 7 bases lay in between. Germline CDR1 SGHRS, CDR2 YFSETQ. The DNA of the CDR3 is TGCGCCAGCAGCTTGGAGGGCAGCTACGAGCAGTACTTC. It yields the protein CASSLEGSYEQYF.

Comment on this clone: Other DNA sequences in the same sample also yield this CDR3. The chain employs TRBV14 and TRBJ2-1, with TRBD2 identical over 7 bases. The CDR3 is made up of 14 amino acids. Germline V lookup: CDR1 SGHDN, CDR2 FVKESK. J gave up 6 bases and V 1 base, and 3 bases lay outside the gene matches. CDR3 nucleotide sequence: TGTGCCAGCAGCCAAGGCGGGAGTGTCAATGAGCAGTTCTTC. It translates to CASSQGGSVNEQFF.

V gene TRBV5-1 combines with J gene TRBJ1-2; a possible D gene is TRBD1 (5 bases). V lost 4 bases and J 3 bases, leaving 10 bases between the germline ends. Germline V gene data show CDR1 as SGHRS and CDR2 as YFSETQ. The CDR3 runs to 13 residues. The CDR3 spells CASSPGGDYGYTF. As DNA, the CDR3 is TGCGCCAGCAGCCCCGGGGGTGACTATGGCTACACCTTC.

This rearrangement joins TRBV11-3 to TRBJ1-2, with 7 bases that match TRBD1. The V segment lost 1 base and the J segment 4 bases; nucleotides outside the gene matches: 3. The CDR3 covers 14 residues. The germline V gene has CDR1 SGHNT and CDR2 YENEEA. The CDR3 sequence: CASSLGGDSYGYTF. Written as DNA, the CDR3 is TGTGCCAGCAGCTTAGGAGGGGACAGCTATGGCTACACCTTC. Supplemented by reference TRBV11-3 and TRBJ1-2, the full variable domain reads EAGVVQSPRYKIIEKKQPVAFWCNPISGHNTLYWYLQNLGQGPELLIRYENEEAVDDSQLPKDRFSAERLKGVDSTLKIQPAELGDSAVYLCASSLGGDSYGYTFGSGTRLTVV.

The chain joins TRBV14 to TRBJ2-6; D may be TRBD2 (5 bases). V was shortened by 3 bases and J by 2 bases, with 8 bases between the two germline ends. Per germline, CDR1 SGHDN and CDR2 FVKESK. The CDR3 loop spans 15 amino acids. The chain's CDR3 is CASSHGLPGANVLTF. CDR3 DNA: TGTGCCAGCAGCCATGGACTCCCTGGGGCCAACGTCCTGACTTTC.

V is TRBV27 and J is TRBJ1-5; D ambiguous. This CDR3 contains 14 residues. In germline, CDR1 is MNHEY, CDR2 SMNVEV (reference sequence). V lost 6 bases, J lost 4 bases, and 13 bases lay in between. CDR3 DNA sequence: TGTGCCAGCAGCATGAGCTGGGCAAATCAGCCCCAGCATTTT. Encoded protein: CASSMSWANQPQHF.

The chain uses TRBV6-5 and TRBJ2-2, with TRBD2 identical over 11 bases. V lost 9 bases, J lost 7 bases, and 4 bases stayed unmatched. Germline V gives CDR1 MNHEY, CDR2 SVGAGI. The CDR3 is made up of 13 amino acids. CDR3 nucleotide sequence: TGTGCCAGTAGCGGGGGGGCAATCGGGGAGCTGTTTTTT. It specifies CASSGGAIGELFF.

This clone was seen a few times. V gene TRBV19 combines with J gene TRBJ2-7, with no clear D. CDR1 is LNHDA, CDR2 SQIVND, per germline (reference sequence). The germline V and J ends were trimmed by 4 bases and 0 bases, with 10 bases remaining between them. This CDR3 is built from 14 residues. The CDR3, as DNA: TGTGCCAGTAGTAGATCCGCTAGCTCCTACGAGCAGTACTTC. This translates into CASSRSASSYEQYF.

V gene TRBV18 combines with J gene TRBJ1-3, with 10 nucleotides matching TRBD1. The CDR3 spans 16 residues. V lost 2 bases, J lost 4 bases, and 5 bases stayed unmatched. Germline V gene data show CDR1 as KGHSH and CDR2 as LQKENI. The CDR3 sequence is CASSPAQTGGGNTIYF. As DNA, the CDR3 is TGTGCCAGCTCACCAGCCCAGACAGGGGGCGGAAACACCATATATTTT.

The genes are TRBV11-3 and TRBJ2-5; a weak D match, TRBD1 (7 bases). CDR1 and CDR2 from the germline V gene are SGHNT and YENEEA. This CDR3 region has 15 residues. Trimming pared 2 bases from V and 5 bases from J, leaving 15 bases between. The CDR3 bases are TGTGCCAGCAGCTTACGCGGCTCAGGGGGGGAGACCCAGTACTTC. It is translated as CASSLRGSGGETQYF. Full variable domain (rest looked up from reference TRBV11-3 and TRBJ2-5): EAGVVQSPRYKIIEKKQPVAFWCNPISGHNTLYWYLQNLGQGPELLIRYENEEAVDDSQLPKDRFSAERLKGVDSTLKIQPAELGDSAVYLCASSLRGSGGETQYFGPGTRLLVL.

The chain combines TRBV4-2 with TRBJ2-5; 8 bases agree with TRBD2. The CDR3 is 17 residues long. J lost 5 bases, V lost 4 bases, and 15 bases had no gene match. Germline values: CDR1 LGHNA, CDR2 YNFKEQ. CDR3 sequence (DNA): TGTGCCAGCAGCCGTGGGGGTAGTCGGGAGGGCCAGGAGACCCAGTACTTC. Protein sequence: CASSRGGSREGQETQYF.

The chain couples TRBV29-1 to TRBJ2-3, with a weak D call TRBD1 (6 bases). The CDR3 is 12 residues long. Germline values: CDR1 SQVTM, CDR2 ANQGSEA. V was cut by 8 bases and J by 3 bases, with 12 bases left in between. The CDR3 bases are TGCAGCCTACAGGGTATGACAGATACGCAGTATTTT. As protein: CSLQGMTDTQYF.